This entry is about one T cell receptor (beta chain). From germline, CDR1 is ENHRY and CDR2 SYGVKD. Trimming took 6 bases from V and 0 from J, leaving 21 bases between them. CDR3 length equals 17 residues. The source of the sample is a study of blood T cell repertoires in COVID-19. Study-wide context: Sites in the United States, Italy and Spain provided acute and convalescent COVID-19 samples.

As originally analysed: Amplification from reference gene primers served as the basis for estimated nucleated cell counts. TCRdb keeps only in-frame clones here, not all; method: immunoSEQ multiplex PCR. The DNA was the basis for D and trimming; V, J and clone size are from that table. The repertoire holds fewer than 110,000 clones, with about 91% as singletons. The sequenced sample was peripheral blood. This TCR was recovered from a man aged 45 to 65 with active or convalescent COVID-19. The rearrangement uses TRBV10-3 and TRBJ2-7; D is perhaps TRBD2 (6 bases). The CDR3 nucleotides read TGTGCCATCAGCCACCCTACGGGAGCGTCATACTCCTACGAGCAGTACTTC. Translating gives CAISHPTGASYSYEQYF.